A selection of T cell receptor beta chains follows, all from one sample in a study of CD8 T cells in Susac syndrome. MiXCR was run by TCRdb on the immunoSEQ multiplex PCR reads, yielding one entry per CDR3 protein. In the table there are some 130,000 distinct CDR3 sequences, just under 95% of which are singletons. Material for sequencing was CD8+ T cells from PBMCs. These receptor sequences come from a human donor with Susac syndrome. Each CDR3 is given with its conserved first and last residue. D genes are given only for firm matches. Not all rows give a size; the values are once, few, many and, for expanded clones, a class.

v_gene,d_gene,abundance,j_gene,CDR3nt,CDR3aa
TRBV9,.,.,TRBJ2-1,TGTGCCAGCGATCCCGAAGGCTTGCCCACCTACAATGAGCAGTTCTTC,CASDPEGLPTYNEQFF
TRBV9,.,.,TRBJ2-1,TGTGCCAGCAGCGTGTCGGGGCGGGTCCGCAGCAATGAGCAGTTCTTC,CASSVSGRVRSNEQFF
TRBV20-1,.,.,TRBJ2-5,TGCAGTCCCTCCAACAAGCGGAAAGAGACCCAGTACTTC,CSPSNKRKETQYF
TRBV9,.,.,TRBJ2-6,TGTGCCAGCAGCGCGTCTGGGGCCAACGTCCTGACTTTC,CASSASGANVLTF
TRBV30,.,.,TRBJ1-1,TGTGCCTGGAATGGCGGAGGGGTTGGTGAAGCTTTCTTT,CAWNGGGVGEAFF
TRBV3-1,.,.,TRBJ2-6,TGTGCCAGCAGCCAAGTTTTAGGTCTCTCTGGGGCCAACGTCCTGACTTTC,CASSQVLGLSGANVLTF
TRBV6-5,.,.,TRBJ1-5,TGTGCCAGCACTCCTTTCAGAGGGCAGCCCCAGCATTTT,CASTPFRGQPQHF
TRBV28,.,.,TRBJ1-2,TGTGCCAGCAGTTTCGGGTCGATAGGGGAAGGCTACACCTTC,CASSFGSIGEGYTF
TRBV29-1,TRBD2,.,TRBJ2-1,TGCAGCGTTGCGGCTAGCGGGAGAGGGAATGAGCAGTTCTTC,CSVAASGRGNEQFF
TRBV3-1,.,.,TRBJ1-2,TGTGCCAGCAGCCAAGGGAGTTTGGACTATGGCTACACCTTC,CASSQGSLDYGYTF
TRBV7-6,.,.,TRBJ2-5,TGTGCCAGCAGCTTAGTGAGTGGGAGTGGGGAGACCCAGTACTTC,CASSLVSGSGETQYF
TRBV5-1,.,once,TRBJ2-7,TGCGCCAGCAAACCCCGCGGGACAACCTACGAGCAGTACTTC,CASKPRGTTYEQYF
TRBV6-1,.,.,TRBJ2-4,TGTGCCAGCAGTGTTGGGCCGGGCTTACTAGCCAAAAACATTCAGTACTTC,CASSVGPGLLAKNIQYF
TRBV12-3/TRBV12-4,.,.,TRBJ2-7,TGTGCCAGCTCCGGGGCACCCTACGAGCAGTACTTC,CASSGAPYEQYF
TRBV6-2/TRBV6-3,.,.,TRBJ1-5,TGTGCCAGCAGTTACCAGCAGGGATTTCAGCCCCAGCATTTT,CASSYQQGFQPQHF
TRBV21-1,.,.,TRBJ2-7,TGTGCCAGCAGCTCCCCGGACAGGCCCTACGAGCAGTACTTC,CASSSPDRPYEQYF
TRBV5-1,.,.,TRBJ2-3,TGCGCCAGCACTCCAAGCCCTCCAGATTCCCTCACAGATACGCAGTATTTT,CASTPSPPDSLTDTQYF
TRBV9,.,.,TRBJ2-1,TGTGCCAGCAGCGAGGGTGACGGCCCGGGGTACAATGAGCAGTTCTTC,CASSEGDGPGYNEQFF
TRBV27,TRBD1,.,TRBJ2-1,TGTGCCAGCAGTAAAACAGGGGGCTTCGATGAGCAGTTCTTC,CASSKTGGFDEQFF
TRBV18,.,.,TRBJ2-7,TGTGCCAGCTCACCACAACACAGCCTTCTAAGGCAGTACTTC,CASSPQHSLLRQYF
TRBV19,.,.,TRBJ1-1,TGTGCCAGTAGTATCGAGGGTGGCACTGAAGCTTTCTTT,CASSIEGGTEAFF
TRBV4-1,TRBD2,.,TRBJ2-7,TGCGCCAGCAGCCAGGACGGACTAGCGGGGGCTTACGAGCAGTACTTC,CASSQDGLAGAYEQYF
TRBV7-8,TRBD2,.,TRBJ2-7,TGTGCCAGCAGTACCGGGACTAGTCCCTACGAGCAGTACTTC,CASSTGTSPYEQYF
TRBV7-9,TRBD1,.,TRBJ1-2,TGTGCCAGCAGCTTATTGGGACAGTCCTATGGCTACACCTTC,CASSLLGQSYGYTF
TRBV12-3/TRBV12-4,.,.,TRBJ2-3,TGTGCCAGCAGTTCCCCCCTGGACAGCACAGATACGCAGTATTTT,CASSSPLDSTDTQYF
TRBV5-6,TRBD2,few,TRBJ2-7,TGTGCCAGCAGCCGTCTGGCGGGAGGGCCTTACGAGCAGTACTTC,CASSRLAGGPYEQYF
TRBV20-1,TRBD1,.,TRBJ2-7,TGCAGTGCTAGAGATCGGACAGGGGTTCCCCACGAGCAGTACTTC,CSARDRTGVPHEQYF
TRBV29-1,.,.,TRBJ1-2,TGCAGCGTGGGACTACCTCTAAACTATGGCTACACCTTC,CSVGLPLNYGYTF
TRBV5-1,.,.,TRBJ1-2,TGCGCCAGCGCGGCAGGTTTGGGCTACACCTTC,CASAAGLGYTF
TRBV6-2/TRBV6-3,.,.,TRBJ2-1,TGTGCCAGCAGTCCCCACCTTTTTAGTGGGAGTTCCTACAATGAGCAGTTCTTC,CASSPHLFSGSSYNEQFF
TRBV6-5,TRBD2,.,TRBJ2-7,TGTGCCAGCAGCTCCTTTAGCGGGAATGAGCAGTACTTC,CASSSFSGNEQYF
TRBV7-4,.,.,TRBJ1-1,TGTGCCAGCAGCCCGAGACCGTCGCAGGGGAACACTGAAGCTTTCTTT,CASSPRPSQGNTEAFF
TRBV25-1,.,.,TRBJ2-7,TGTGCCAGCAGTGGACCTAACAGAGCCTACGAGCAGTACTTC,CASSGPNRAYEQYF
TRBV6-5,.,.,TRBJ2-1,TGTGCCAGCCGGCAGTTAGACGTCAATGAGCAGTTCTTC,CASRQLDVNEQFF
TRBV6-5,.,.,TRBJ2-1,TGTGCCAGCAGTCCGATACAGGGCAATGAGCAGTTCTTC,CASSPIQGNEQFF
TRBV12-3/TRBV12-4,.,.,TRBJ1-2,TGTGCCAGCAGTTCGGGGTTGGGTAACTATGGCTACACCTTC,CASSSGLGNYGYTF
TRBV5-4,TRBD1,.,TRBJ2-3,TGTGCCAGCAGCTCCGGGACAGGGTTTGAGGCAGATACGCAGTATTTT,CASSSGTGFEADTQYF
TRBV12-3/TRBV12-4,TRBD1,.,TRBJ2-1,TGTGCCAGCAGTGGGACAGGGGGCATTGATGAGCAGTTCTTC,CASSGTGGIDEQFF
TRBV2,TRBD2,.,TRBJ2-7,TGTGCCTCAGCATCGGCGGGAGGCGCCTACGAGCAGTACTTC,CASASAGGAYEQYF
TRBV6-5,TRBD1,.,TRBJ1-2,TGTGCCAGCAGTTCAACGGACAGGTTCGCTCGTGGCTACACCTTC,CASSSTDRFARGYTF
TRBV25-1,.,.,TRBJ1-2,TGTGCCAGCAGTGGGGTCGCTCCTGGCTACACCTTC,CASSGVAPGYTF
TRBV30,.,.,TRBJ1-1,TGTGCCTGGAGTGTACAGGTCAGGGAAGCTTTCTTT,CAWSVQVREAFF